The 16 T cell receptor beta chains given below trace back to one sample, sequenced in a study of beta chain features in type 1 diabetes. Whole-study results and caveats: Among patients with Type 1 diabetes, TCRB CDR3s were moderately but significantly shorter in every one of the four CD4+ subsets.

The authors reverse transcribed all of the isolated RNA, so sequencing captured expressed TCRB transcripts. Only in-frame clones appear in the TCRdb table, and some are missing; sequencing was by immunoSEQ multiplex PCR. The table lists roughly 50,000 clones, just under 45% of them singletons. These TCRs are of unknown antigen specificity. Input material: stem cell memory CD4+ T cells from blood. These receptors all come from a man younger than 45 with type 1 diabetes.

The V and J genes are TRBV28 and TRBJ1-2; D possibly corresponds to TRBD1 (5 bases). V lost 3 bases and J lost 7, with 15 bases in between. This CDR3 has 14 residues. Germline V lookup: CDR1 MDHEN, CDR2 SYDVKM. Here the CDR3 DNA reads TGTGCCAGCAGTTTGGTAGGGGCTCGAGGTGGCTACACCTTC. The encoded protein is CASSLVGARGGYTF.

This clone was picked up a small number of times. The chain has TRBV7-9 and TRBJ2-2; D is uncertain. V lost 3 bases, J lost 3 bases, and 8 bases lay in between. Looked up from germline, CDR1 is SEHNR and CDR2 is FQNEAQ (reference sequence). CDR3 length: 14 amino acids. The CDR3 protein is CASSFLPYTGELFF. For the CDR3, the DNA is TGTGCCAGCAGCTTTCTCCCGTACACCGGGGAGCTGTTTTTT. Variable domain in full (rest from reference TRBV7-9 and TRBJ2-2): DTGVSQNPRHKITKRGQNVTFRCDPISEHNRLYWYRQTLGQGPEFLTYFQNEAQLEKSRLLSDRFSAERPKGSFSTLEIQRTEQGDSAMYLCASSFLPYTGELFFGEGSRLTVL.

This clone showed up just a few times. The chain has TRBV6-6 and TRBJ2-5, with D perhaps TRBD1 (5 bases). The germline V gene encodes CDR1 MNHNY and CDR2 SVGAGI (reference sequence). The CDR3 is 13 residues long. Trimming left V 4 bases short and J 4 bases short, with 10 bases between. The CDR3 bases are TGTGCCAGCAGTTTTCGACAGAGAGAGACCCAGTACTTC. This translates into CASSFRQRETQYF.

This clone was detected a few times. This chain links TRBV18 with TRBJ2-1; TRBD1 aligns across 11 bases. The CDR3 sequence is 13 residues long. CDR1 and CDR2 (germline): KGHSH, LQKENI. Germline trimming cut 5 bases from V and 10 bases from J; bases unmatched to any gene: 4. The chain's CDR3 is CASSADRGQEQFF. CDR3 DNA sequence: TGTGCCAGCTCAGCGGACAGGGGGCAAGAGCAGTTCTTC.

The chain combines TRBV5-4 with TRBJ2-5; D ambiguous. V lost 0 bases, J lost 5 bases, and 11 bases lay in between. The CDR3 is 14 residues long. The germline gives CDR1 SGHNT, CDR2 YYREEE (reference sequence). The CDR3 loop reads CASSLGLGGETQYF. DNA of the CDR3: TGTGCCAGCAGCTTGGGGCTAGGTGGCGAGACCCAGTACTTC.

A few counts support this clone. The J gene is TRBJ2-7, the V gene TRBV9, with TRBD1 identical over 9 bases. This CDR3 region has 15 residues. V shed 3 bases and J 5 bases; nucleotides not matched to a gene: 9. The germline V gene has CDR1 SGDLS and CDR2 YYNGEE. The CDR3 reads CASSGTGQGTNEQYF. CDR3 DNA: TGTGCCAGCAGCGGGACGGGACAGGGTACCAACGAGCAGTACTTC.

This sequence joins TRBV7-2 and TRBJ2-3; D unresolved. CDR1 is SGHTA, CDR2 FQGNSA, per germline. Trimming cost V 0 bases and J 2 bases, with 6 bases left between them. The CDR3 extends over 14 amino acids. The CDR3 reads CASSLAFLTDTQYF. DNA for the CDR3: TGTGCCAGCAGCTTAGCGTTCCTCACAGATACGCAGTATTTT.

The rearrangement uses TRBV4-3 and TRBJ2-3, with a weak D call TRBD2 (5 bases). This CDR3 is 18 amino acids long. From germline, CDR1 is LGHNA and CDR2 YSLEER. V was cut by 4 bases and J by 0 bases, with 20 bases left in between. CDR3 in DNA: TGCGCCAGCAGCCTACTAGGTTGGGGTGGGAGCAGCACAGATACGCAGTATTTT. This gives the protein CASSLLGWGGSSTDTQYF.

V is TRBV9 and J is TRBJ2-3, with D possibly matching TRBD2 (6 bases). V was shortened by 0 bases and J by 6 bases, with 17 bases between the two germline ends. The CDR3 runs 16 residues. CDR1 and CDR2 (germline): SGDLS, YYNGEE. The CDR3 sequence is CASSVDGGALADTQYF. CDR3 in DNA: TGTGCCAGCAGCGTAGACGGAGGGGCCCTAGCGGATACGCAGTATTTT.

This clone has more than one count but fewer than ten. The V and J genes are TRBV27 and TRBJ2-2; possible D gene TRBD2, 5 bases. Germline values: CDR1 MNHEY, CDR2 SMNVEV (reference sequence). The CDR3 extends over 16 amino acids. The germline V and J ends were trimmed by 3 bases and 0 bases, with 11 bases remaining between them. CDR3 nucleotide sequence: TGTGCCAGCAGTTTTTTGCGGGCCTCGAACACCGGGGAGCTGTTTTTT. This translates into CASSFLRASNTGELFF.

V gene TRBV5-1 combines with J gene TRBJ2-2; 13 bases match TRBD2. Germline assignment: CDR1 SGHRS and CDR2 YFSETQ. This CDR3 has 16 residues. V shed 4 bases and J 8 bases; nucleotides not matched to a gene: 8. CDR3 nucleotides: TGCGCCAGCAGCACTGGACTAGCGGGAGATAGAGGGGAGCTGTTTTTT. Protein: CASSTGLAGDRGELFF. Combining the CDR3 with reference TRBV5-1 and TRBJ2-2 gives the whole variable domain KAGVTQTPRYLIKTRGQQVTLSCSPISGHRSVSWYQQTPGQGLQFLFEYFSETQRNKGNFPGRFSGRQFSNSRSEMNVSTLELGDSALYLCASSTGLAGDRGELFFGEGSRLTVL.

V usage is TRBV11-2 and J usage is TRBJ2-1; 11 bases fit TRBD2. J lost 8 bases, V lost 3 bases, and 6 bases had no gene match. The CDR3 is 15 residues long. Germline V gene sequence: CDR1 SGHAT, CDR2 FQNNGV. CDR3 residues: CASSLDSGRAHEQFF. The CDR3 nucleotides read TGTGCCAGCAGCTTGGATAGCGGGAGGGCCCATGAGCAGTTCTTC. Variable domain in full (rest from reference TRBV11-2 and TRBJ2-1): EAGVAQSPRYKIIEKRQSVAFWCNPISGHATLYWYQQILGQGPKLLIQFQNNGVVDDSQLPKDRFSAERLKGVDSTLKIQPAKLEDSAVYLCASSLDSGRAHEQFFGPGTRLTVL.

Here the CDR3 reads CASSLTAAGAYEQYF. CDR3 nucleotide sequence: TGCGCCAGCAGCTTGACAGCGGCGGGGGCCTACGAGCAGTACTTC. V and J are TRBV5-1 and TRBJ2-7; 7 bases map to TRBD2. The CDR3 runs to 15 residues. The V segment lost 1 base and the J segment 2 bases; nucleotides outside the gene matches: 6. Germline loops: CDR1 SGHRS, CDR2 YFSETQ.

The genes are TRBV7-9 and TRBJ1-1, with 7 bases aligning to TRBD1. Germline assignment: CDR1 SEHNR and CDR2 FQNEAQ (reference sequence). The V and J ends lost 3 bases and 0 bases, in that order; junction bases with no gene match: 4. The CDR3 is 15 amino acids. For the CDR3, the DNA is TGTGCCAGCAGCTTCCCGGGACAGATGAACACTGAAGCTTTCTTT. Protein: CASSFPGQMNTEAFF.

J is TRBJ2-2 and V is TRBV7-2; 9 bases agree with TRBD1. V lost 4 bases to trimming and J lost 4 bases; unmatched junction nucleotides: 4. In germline, CDR1 is SGHTA, CDR2 FQGNSA. The CDR3 spans 15 residues. The CDR3 is CASSWGQGLTGELFF. CDR3 in DNA: TGTGCCAGCAGCTGGGGACAGGGTCTCACCGGGGAGCTGTTTTTT.

This clone was detected only once. The chain has TRBV19 and TRBJ2-3, with 11 bases identical to TRBD2. CDR3 length: 18 residues. J lost 2 bases, V lost 5 bases, and 12 bases had no gene match. Germline V gene data show CDR1 as LNHDA and CDR2 as SQIVND (reference sequence). This chain's CDR3 is CASSPPTSGRPPTDTQYF. In nucleotides, the CDR3 is TGTGCCAGTAGTCCCCCTACTAGCGGGAGACCCCCCACAGATACGCAGTATTTT.